Below, one T cell receptor beta chain is given with its context. Antigen unknown. The data belong to a study of T cells expressing NK-cell markers. Study-level points and caveats: The study found these clonotypes also leading the CD3+CD56-NKG2C+ fraction in a few donors. Each of 5 to 7 donors carried dominant NKG2C+ clonotypes accounting for about 1.0-8% of CD8+ T cells.

TCRdb derives one entry per CDR3 protein from the 5' RACE reads, leaving out DNA. This sample's table has 150,000 or so distinct CDR3 sequences. Material: blood T cells: a sorted CD56 or NKG2C T cell subset, CD4+ or CD8+ T cells, or bulk PBMC T cells (not recorded which). The clonotype was recovered from a woman aged 50 to 60 in good health.

The CDR3 here is CASSPGQFNYGYTF. The rearrangement uses TRBV12-3 or TRBV12-4 and TRBJ1-2; checking the TCRdb D call of TRBD1 is not possible without DNA. The CDR3 is made up of 14 amino acids.